This T cell receptor (beta chain) emerged from a study of blood T cell repertoires in COVID-19. Overall study: Samples representing acute and convalescent COVID-19 were sourced from the United States, Italy and Spain. PBMCs, B-cell-depleted T cells, or T cells were the source of the cDNA or gDNA that made up the material.

V was trimmed by 6 bases and J by 1 base, leaving 9 bases between them. The germline V gene encodes CDR1 SGHTA and CDR2 FQGNSA. The CDR3 length is 13 residues. Followed longitudinally, the Seattle patients had been enrolled during active infection. Study processing details: The assay estimated nucleated cells by amplifying reference gene primers. Measured with immunoSEQ multiplex PCR; TCRdb has only the in-frame clones, and not every one. V and J calls and clone size come straight from that table; D and trimming were deduced from the DNA. The table includes roughly 190,000 clones, 94% detected once. Sequencing was performed on peripheral blood. The source of this sequence is a man aged 25-45 years with COVID-19, enrolled during active disease. This chain joins TRBV7-2 and TRBJ1-1; no clear D. The CDR3 loop is CASRPYRNTEAFF. The CDR3 DNA reads as TGTGCCAGCAGACCATACAGGAACACTGAAGCTTTCTTT.